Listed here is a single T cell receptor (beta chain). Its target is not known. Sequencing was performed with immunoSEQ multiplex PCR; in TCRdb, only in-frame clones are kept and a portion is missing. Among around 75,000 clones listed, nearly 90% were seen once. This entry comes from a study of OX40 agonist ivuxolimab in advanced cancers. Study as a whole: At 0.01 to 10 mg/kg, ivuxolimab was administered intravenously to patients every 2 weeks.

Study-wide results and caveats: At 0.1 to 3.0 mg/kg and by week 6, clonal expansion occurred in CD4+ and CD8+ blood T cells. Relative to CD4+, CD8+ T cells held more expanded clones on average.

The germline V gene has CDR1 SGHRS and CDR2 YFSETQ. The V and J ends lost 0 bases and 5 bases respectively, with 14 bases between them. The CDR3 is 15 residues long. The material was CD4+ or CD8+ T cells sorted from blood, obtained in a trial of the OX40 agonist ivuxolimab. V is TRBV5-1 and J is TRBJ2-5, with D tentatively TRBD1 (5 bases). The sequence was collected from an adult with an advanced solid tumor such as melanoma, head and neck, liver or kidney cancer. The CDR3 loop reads CASSLGGSDSETQYF. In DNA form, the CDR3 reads TGCGCCAGCAGCTTGGGGGGCTCCGATTCGGAGACCCAGTACTTC.